A single sample is the source of the 31 T cell receptor beta chains below, sequenced in a study of T cell changes during pregnancy in multiple sclerosis. Only in-frame clones appear in the TCRdb table, and some are missing; sequencing was by immunoSEQ multiplex PCR. The sample shows around 30,000 clones, about 91% of them seen only once. This specimen consisted of CD8+ T cells from peripheral blood mononuclear cells, obtained before pregnancy. The receptors originated from a female donor with multiple sclerosis, enrolled in a pregnancy study.

This clone was seen more than once but under ten times. The J gene is TRBJ1-2, the V gene TRBV28; 8 bases line up with TRBD1. CDR3 length equals 15 residues. From germline, CDR1 is MDHEN and CDR2 SYDVKM. J was trimmed by 2 bases and V by 8 bases; bases with no gene match: 10. CDR3 DNA sequence: TGTGCCAGCCCCACCGGCTACAGGGGGAACTATGGCTACACCTTC. Translated, it gives CASPTGYRGNYGYTF.

V and J are TRBV4-3 and TRBJ1-1; tentatively, D is TRBD1 (5 bases). The V gene lost 0 bases and the J gene lost 4 bases, with 9 bases spanning the gap. Germline V CDR1 and CDR2: LGHNA, YSLEER. The CDR3 contains 14 residues. The CDR3 loop is CASSQDGGGTEAFF. The DNA for the CDR3 is TGCGCCAGCAGCCAAGATGGGGGGGGCACTGAAGCTTTCTTT.

The genes are TRBV19 and TRBJ1-4; TRBD1 matches at 10 bases. In germline, CDR1 is LNHDA, CDR2 SQIVND (reference sequence). V was clipped by 4 bases and J by 8 bases; unmatched bases: 4. The CDR3 covers 14 residues. DNA for the CDR3: TGTGCCAGTAGTACTGACAGGGGGCGCGAAAAACTGTTTTTT. Its translation: CASSTDRGREKLFF.

The CDR3 spells CASRETGGTDTQYF. DNA of the CDR3: TGTGCCAGCAGAGAGACGGGAGGAACAGATACGCAGTATTTT. The genes are TRBV28 and TRBJ2-3; 7 bases align to TRBD2. With 6 bases clipped from V and 3 bases from J, the junction kept 6 bases outside the gene matches. CDR1 MDHEN and CDR2 SYDVKM come from the germline V gene. The CDR3 spans 14 residues.

J is TRBJ2-2 and V is TRBV28; 14 bases fit TRBD2. J was trimmed by 2 bases and V by 10 bases; bases with no gene match: 9. Germline-derived CDR1 and CDR2 are MDHEN and SYDVKM. The CDR3 has 17 amino acids. CDR3 in DNA: TGTGCCACCCCCGGGACTAGCGGGAGTGTCAACACCGGGGAGCTGTTTTTT. It is translated as CATPGTSGSVNTGELFF.

The chain is built from TRBV28 and TRBJ2-7, with 8 bases fitting TRBD2. This CDR3 region has 14 residues. J lost 7 bases, V lost 5 bases, and 10 bases had no gene match. Germline V CDR1 and CDR2: MDHEN, SYDVKM. This chain's CDR3 is CASSAGTSLREQYF. In nucleotides, the CDR3 is TGTGCCAGCAGTGCCGGGACTAGTCTCAGGGAGCAGTACTTC.

This chain links TRBV27 with TRBJ2-3; D is possibly TRBD2 (6 bases). CDR1 and CDR2 (germline): MNHEY, SMNVEV (reference sequence). This CDR3 has 17 amino acids. Trimming stripped 1 base from V and 1 base from J, with 15 bases between. CDR3 amino acids: CASSLWEAAGRTDTQYF. The CDR3 bases are TGTGCCAGCAGTTTATGGGAGGCGGCGGGACGCACAGATACGCAGTATTTT.

This rearrangement joins TRBV7-9 to TRBJ1-4; TRBD1 agrees at 8 bases. The J segment lost 3 bases and the V segment lost 5 bases, leaving 2 bases of the junction unmatched. Germline loops: CDR1 SEHNR, CDR2 FQNEAQ (reference sequence). The CDR3 sequence is 14 residues long. This CDR3 reads CASSRTGSNEKLFF. The DNA for the CDR3 is TGTGCCAGCAGCAGGACAGGGTCTAATGAAAAACTGTTTTTT. Full variable domain (rest looked up from reference TRBV7-9 and TRBJ1-4): DTGVSQNPRHKITKRGQNVTFRCDPISEHNRLYWYRQTLGQGPEFLTYFQNEAQLEKSRLLSDRFSAERPKGSFSTLEIQRTEQGDSAMYLCASSRTGSNEKLFFGSGTQLSVL.

The chain has TRBV7-2 and TRBJ1-5, with D possibly TRBD1 on 5 matching bases. In germline, CDR1 is SGHTA, CDR2 FQGNSA. This CDR3 spans 15 amino acids. V dropped 5 bases and J dropped 0 bases, with 11 bases sitting between them. The CDR3 DNA is TGTGCCAGCAGCACGACAGTTTATAGCAATCAGCCCCAGCATTTT. It encodes CASSTTVYSNQPQHF.

This chain joins TRBV7-9 and TRBJ2-7; D possibly corresponds to TRBD1 (8 bases). The germline V and J ends were trimmed by 4 bases and 0 bases, with 16 bases remaining between them. The CDR3 length is 16 residues. Germline V CDR1 and CDR2: SEHNR, FQNEAQ (reference sequence). CDR3 residues: CASSSGGQGSSYEQYF. The CDR3 bases are TGTGCCAGCAGCTCGGGAGGACAGGGTAGCTCCTACGAGCAGTACTTC.

This clone has only one observation. The rearrangement uses TRBV30 and TRBJ1-1; perhaps TRBD1 as D (5 bases). V was cut by 0 bases and J by 8 bases, with 13 bases left in between. CDR1 is GTSNPN and CDR2 is SVGIG in the germline V gene (reference sequence). The CDR3 length is 13 residues. CDR3 protein: CAWSVLGTEEAFF. CDR3 nucleotides: TGTGCCTGGAGTGTACTGGGGACTGAGGAAGCTTTCTTT.

This chain links TRBV5-5 with TRBJ2-7; D may be TRBD1 (6 bases). The CDR3 contains 15 residues. V was trimmed by 3 bases and J by 1 base, leaving 14 bases between them. The germline V gene encodes CDR1 SGHKS and CDR2 YYEKEE (reference sequence). The DNA for the CDR3 is TGTGCCAGCAGCTATACAGGGTCCCGGTCCTACGAGCAGTACTTC. It encodes CASSYTGSRSYEQYF.

This clone was counted only a few times. The chain recombines TRBV6-1 with TRBJ2-7, with 7 bases fitting TRBD1. Trimming at V came to 7 bases and at J to 5 bases, leaving 14 bases not matched to a gene. The CDR3 runs 15 residues. Per germline, CDR1 MNHNS and CDR2 SASEGT. Here the CDR3 DNA reads TGTGCCAGCAAAAAGGGGGCAGGGGAAAGCCACGAGCAGTACTTC. It codes for CASKKGAGESHEQYF.

V and J are TRBV10-3 and TRBJ2-7, with 9 positions matching TRBD1. After removal of 0 bases from V and 6 bases from J, the junction contained 3 bases not matched to a gene. Germline V gene sequence: CDR1 ENHRY, CDR2 SYGVKD. This CDR3 has 14 residues. The CDR3 sequence: CAISESLDRGEQYF. DNA for the CDR3: TGTGCCATCAGTGAGTCTTTGGACAGGGGCGAGCAGTACTTC.

V and J are TRBV4-3 and TRBJ1-1; possibly TRBD1 for D (5 bases). CDR1 is LGHNA and CDR2 is YSLEER in the germline V gene. Trimming took off 0 bases at V and 8 bases at J, with 13 bases between the two ends. The CDR3 consists of 14 residues. CDR3 in amino acids: CASSQEGGVLEAFF. In nucleotides, the CDR3 is TGCGCCAGCAGCCAAGAGGGAGGGGTATTAGAAGCTTTCTTT.

The genes are TRBV5-4 and TRBJ1-2; TRBD1 agrees at 7 bases. The germline V gene encodes CDR1 SGHNT and CDR2 YYREEE (reference sequence). V lost 6 bases and J lost 0; bases outside the gene matches: 11. This CDR3 has 16 residues. This CDR3 reads CASIHRDRATNYGYTF. The CDR3 bases are TGTGCCAGCATACACCGGGACAGAGCGACTAACTATGGCTACACCTTC.

V usage is TRBV5-1 and J usage is TRBJ1-2; 8 positions match TRBD1. Looked up from germline, CDR1 is SGHRS and CDR2 is YFSETQ. J was trimmed by 4 bases and V by 5 bases; bases with no gene match: 4. The CDR3 has 13 amino acids. The CDR3 loop is CASRQGDGYGYTF. In DNA, the CDR3 is TGCGCCAGCAGACAGGGGGATGGCTATGGCTACACCTTC.

Details on this clone: The sample carries other DNA sequences with the same CDR3. This chain links TRBV27 with TRBJ1-1; D is perhaps TRBD1 (6 bases). In germline, CDR1 is MNHEY, CDR2 SMNVEV (reference sequence). V shed 4 bases and J shed 5 bases, with 11 bases lying between them. CDR3 length equals 13 residues. The DNA of the CDR3 is TGTGCCAGCAGTTGGGGGCGTGGGACTGAAGCTTTCTTT. It is translated as CASSWGRGTEAFF.

The genes are TRBV2 and TRBJ1-6, with TRBD1 as a possible D gene (5 bases). The V and J ends lost 2 bases and 3 bases respectively, with 14 bases between them. Looked up from germline, CDR1 is SNHLY and CDR2 is FYNNEI. The CDR3 totals 17 residues. The CDR3 loop is CASSELGPGNYNSPLHF. Written as DNA, the CDR3 is TGTGCCAGCAGTGAATTGGGGCCAGGCAACTATAATTCACCCCTCCACTTT.

V gene TRBV5-5 combines with J gene TRBJ2-5; D is possibly TRBD2 (6 bases). V was pared by 4 bases and J by 0 bases, with 10 bases between. The CDR3 spans 14 residues. CDR1 SGHKS and CDR2 YYEKEE come from the germline V gene (reference sequence). The CDR3 spells CASSAGRNQETQYF. The CDR3 DNA is TGTGCCAGCAGCGCGGGACGGAACCAAGAGACCCAGTACTTC.

This clone was detected a few times. The rearrangement joins TRBV6-1 to TRBJ2-1; D might be TRBD2 (7 bases). V lost 1 base and J 8 bases, leaving 15 bases between the germline ends. CDR1 MNHNS and CDR2 SASEGT come from the germline V gene. This CDR3 is built from 15 residues. The CDR3 here is CASSEEGGGPHEQFF. DNA for the CDR3: TGTGCCAGCAGTGAAGAAGGGGGGGGGCCTCATGAGCAGTTCTTC.

The CDR3 nucleotides are TGTGCCAGCAGCAAAAGCCGAGTGCTTAAGCGAGGGACCTACGAGCAGTACTTC. It specifies CASSKSRVLKRGTYEQYF. V and J are TRBV21-1 and TRBJ2-7; TRBD2 reflects the table's D call only, with no check against the DNA. TRBV21-1 is a documented pseudogene. The CDR3 is 18 amino acids.

The gene calls are TRBV28 and TRBJ2-3, with TRBD2 matching over 8 bases. CDR3 length equals 16 residues. CDR1 and CDR2 from the germline V gene are MDHEN and SYDVKM. The V gene end was trimmed by 5 bases and the J gene end by 4 bases; junction bases not matched to a gene: 11. The CDR3 bases are TGTGCCAGCAGTCCCCGGCCCAGCGGGAGTCCAGATACGCAGTATTTT. Translated, it gives CASSPRPSGSPDTQYF.

The rearrangement joins TRBV7-6 to TRBJ2-4; weak D call: TRBD2 (6 bases). The V end was cut by 5 bases, the J end by 0 bases, with 23 bases between. Germline V gives CDR1 SGHVS, CDR2 FNYEAQ. This CDR3 is built from 19 residues. The CDR3 reads CASSPTPGLGPLAKNIQYF. The CDR3 DNA sequence: TGTGCCAGCAGCCCAACTCCGGGACTGGGGCCTCTAGCCAAAAACATTCAGTACTTC.

The chain combines TRBV7-3 with TRBJ2-7; a weak D match, TRBD2 (7 bases). CDR3 length: 13 amino acids. From germline, CDR1 is SGHTA and CDR2 FQGTGA. Between the trimmed V and J ends, which lost 5 bases and 5 bases, there was a span of 13 bases. CDR3 in amino acids: CASSRGARDEQYF. The CDR3 DNA is TGTGCCAGCAGCCGGGGGGCCCGGGACGAGCAGTACTTC.

The chain has TRBV7-2 and TRBJ1-2; unclear D gene. Trimming left V 2 bases short and J 5 bases short, with 12 bases between. CDR1 SGHTA and CDR2 FQGNSA come from the germline V gene. The CDR3 is 14 amino acids. The CDR3 reads CASSLLLAPYGYTF. The CDR3 DNA sequence: TGTGCCAGCAGCTTACTTCTTGCGCCTTATGGCTACACCTTC. Variable domain in full (rest from reference TRBV7-2 and TRBJ1-2): GAGVSQSPSNKVTEKGKDVELRCDPISGHTALYWYRQSLGQGLEFLIYFQGNSAPDKSGLPSDRFSAERTGGSVSTLTIQRTQQEDSAVYLCASSLLLAPYGYTFGSGTRLTVV.

The V and J genes are TRBV4-3 and TRBJ2-7; possibly TRBD1 for D (5 bases). The CDR3 sequence is 16 residues long. V shed 0 bases and J shed 0 bases, with 12 bases lying between them. The V gene's germline CDR1 is LGHNA and CDR2 YSLEER. This CDR3 reads CASSQEVPGNSYEQYF. In nucleotides, the CDR3 is TGCGCCAGCAGCCAAGAGGTTCCAGGGAACTCCTACGAGCAGTACTTC.

This clone was detected only once. The rearrangement joins TRBV6-1 to TRBJ2-6, with a weak D call TRBD2 (6 bases). The V and J ends lost 2 bases and 0 bases respectively, with 11 bases between them. Germline CDR1 and CDR2: MNHNS and SASEGT. The CDR3 runs 17 residues. The CDR3 DNA is TGTGCCAGCAGTGAAAAGGGAGGTGGCTCTGGGGCCAACGTCCTGACTTTC. Translating gives CASSEKGGGSGANVLTF.

This sequence joins TRBV11-3 and TRBJ2-2; 9 bases fit TRBD1. CDR3 length: 16 residues. Per germline, CDR1 SGHNT and CDR2 YENEEA. V trimming: 3 bases; J trimming: 8 bases; junction bases outside the gene matches: 10. This chain's CDR3 is CASSLPGQGSGGELFF. The DNA for the CDR3 is TGTGCCAGCAGCTTGCCGGGACAGGGATCGGGGGGGGAGCTGTTTTTT.

This chain uses TRBV21-1 with TRBJ1-2. TRBV21-1 is flagged as a pseudogene. This CDR3 region has 12 residues. The DNA for the CDR3 is TGTGCCAGCGGACTATGTGGGGGGGGTAGGTTCTTC. It codes for CASGLCGGGRFF.

The genes are TRBV19 and TRBJ2-2; 8 nucleotides match TRBD2. Germline V gene data show CDR1 as LNHDA and CDR2 as SQIVND (reference sequence). J lost 2 bases, V lost 2 bases, and 4 bases had no gene match. The length of the CDR3 is 16 residues. CDR3 DNA: TGTGCCAGTAGTATAACGGGAGGGCCTAACACCGGGGAGCTGTTTTTT. Amino acid sequence: CASSITGGPNTGELFF.